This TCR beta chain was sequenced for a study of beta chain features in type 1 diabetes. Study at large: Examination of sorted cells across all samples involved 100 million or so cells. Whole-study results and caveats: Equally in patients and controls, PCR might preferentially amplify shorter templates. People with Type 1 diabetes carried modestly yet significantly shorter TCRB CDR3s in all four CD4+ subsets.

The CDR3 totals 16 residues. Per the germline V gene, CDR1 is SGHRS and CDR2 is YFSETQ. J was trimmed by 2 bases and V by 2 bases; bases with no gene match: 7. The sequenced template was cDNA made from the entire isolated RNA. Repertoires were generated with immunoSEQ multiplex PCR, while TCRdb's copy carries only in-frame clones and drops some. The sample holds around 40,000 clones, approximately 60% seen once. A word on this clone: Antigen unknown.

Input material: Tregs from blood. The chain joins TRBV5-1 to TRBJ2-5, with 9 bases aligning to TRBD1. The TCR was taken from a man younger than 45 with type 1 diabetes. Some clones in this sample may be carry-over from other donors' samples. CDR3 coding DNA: TGCGCCAGCAGCTTTGGGACAGGGACTTTTCAAGAGACCCAGTACTTC. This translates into CASSFGTGTFQETQYF.